This T cell receptor beta chain emerged from a study of T-cell reconstitution after alpha-beta-depleted transplantation in children. V lost 2 bases, J lost 4 bases, and 6 bases stayed unmatched. Per the germline V gene, CDR1 is DFQATT and CDR2 is SNEGSKA (reference sequence). The CDR3 totals 14 residues. This clonotype was seen only a few times. A TCRbeta library incorporating unique molecular identifiers was prepared. TCRdb ran MiXCR on the PCR reads and lists one entry per CDR3 protein. The sample lists 250,000 to 350,000 distinct CDR3 sequences, 9.9% occurring once. The receptor was derived from a human donor who donated a stem cell graft to a child with SCID. The chain has TRBV20-1 and TRBJ1-1; 8 positions match TRBD1. The sequencing here drew on PBMCs from the stem cell graft donor, taken from the stem cell graft. CDR3 residues: CSARMDRVGTEAFF. The CDR3 coding sequence is TGCAGTGCTAGAATGGACAGGGTCGGCACTGAAGCTTTCTTT.